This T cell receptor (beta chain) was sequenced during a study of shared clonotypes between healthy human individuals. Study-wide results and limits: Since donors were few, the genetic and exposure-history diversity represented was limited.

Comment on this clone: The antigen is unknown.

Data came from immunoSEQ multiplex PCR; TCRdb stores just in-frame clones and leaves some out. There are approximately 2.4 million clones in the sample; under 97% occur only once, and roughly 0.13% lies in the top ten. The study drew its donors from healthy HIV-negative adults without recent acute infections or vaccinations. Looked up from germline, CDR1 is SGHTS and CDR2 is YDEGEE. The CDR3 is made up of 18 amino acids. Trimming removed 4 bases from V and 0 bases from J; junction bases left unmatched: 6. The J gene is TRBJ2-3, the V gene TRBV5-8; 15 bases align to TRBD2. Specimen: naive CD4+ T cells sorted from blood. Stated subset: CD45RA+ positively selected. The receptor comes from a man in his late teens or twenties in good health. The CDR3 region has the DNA TGTGCCAGCAGCCTGGGACTAGCGGGGGGAGCTAGCACAGATACGCAGTATTTT. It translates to CASSLGLAGGASTDTQYF.